One T cell receptor beta chain is described in this entry. The sample belongs to a study of blood T cell repertoires in COVID-19. Germline V gene lookup returns CDR1 SGHRS and CDR2 YFSETQ. The CDR3 is 14 amino acids. With V trimmed by 4 bases and J by 5 bases, 7 bases remained unmatched. Here immunoSEQ multiplex PCR was the method, and the copy in TCRdb shows in-frame clones only, minus some. The sample consists of roughly 200,000 clones, around 83% of them appearing once. The sequence derives from a man aged 40-55 years with active or convalescent COVID-19. This chain uses TRBV5-1 with TRBJ2-3, with TRBD2 identical over 7 bases. Sequenced: peripheral blood. CDR3 amino acids: CASSMRTSRDTQYF. The CDR3 DNA reads as TGCGCCAGCAGCATGCGGACTAGTAGAGATACGCAGTATTTT.